These 17 T cell receptor beta chains came from one sample sequenced in a study of identical twins. One entry per CDR3 protein results from TCRdb running MiXCR on the 5' RACE reads. Here the sample spans 210,000 or so distinct CDR3 sequences, around a sixth being singletons. These records were also assigned to another study, of T cells expressing NK-cell markers.

The source material was CD8+ T cells sorted from blood. Every receptor here comes from a woman under 30 in good health.

This clonotype was detected a few times. The chain employs TRBV12-3 or TRBV12-4 and TRBJ2-1; a weak D match, TRBD2 (6 bases). Trimming took off 6 bases at V and 6 bases at J, with 21 bases between the two ends. The CDR3 is 16 amino acids. CDR3 in amino acids: CASSPRVGSLPNEQFF. Here the CDR3 DNA reads TGTGCCAGCAGCCCTAGAGTCGGGAGTTTGCCCAATGAGCAGTTCTTC.

V usage is TRBV12-3 or TRBV12-4 and J usage is TRBJ1-1, with no clear D. The CDR3 has 12 residues. V was shortened by 8 bases and J by 4 bases, with 11 bases between the two germline ends. The CDR3 region is CASATFGTEAFF. Written as DNA, the CDR3 is TGTGCCAGCGCCACTTTCGGCACTGAAGCTTTCTTT.

At least ten counts were recorded for this clonotype. The chain has TRBV12-3 or TRBV12-4 and TRBJ2-7; D gene unclear. Trimming pared 6 bases from V and 3 bases from J, leaving 6 bases between. The CDR3 covers 11 residues. The CDR3 DNA reads TGTGCCAGCAGCTTGCTCTACGAGCAGTACTTC. As protein: CASSLLYEQYF.

This chain links TRBV5-1 with TRBJ2-1; 9 nucleotides line up with TRBD2. V was pared by 0 bases and J by 3 bases, with 7 bases of the junction left unmatched. This CDR3 region has 17 residues. Germline V gene lookup returns CDR1 SGHRS and CDR2 YFSETQ. This chain's CDR3 is CASSLGLAGDFYNEQFF. CDR3 DNA sequence: TGCGCCAGCAGCTTGGGGTTAGCGGGAGATTTCTACAATGAGCAGTTCTTC.

This clonotype has at least ten counts. V usage is TRBV5-1 and J usage is TRBJ2-5; 7 nucleotides agree with TRBD1. The germline V gene encodes CDR1 SGHRS and CDR2 YFSETQ. The J segment lost 1 base and the V segment lost 5 bases, leaving 5 bases of the junction unmatched. There are 14 residues in the CDR3. The CDR3 is CASRPDRSQETQYF. The CDR3 DNA follows: TGCGCCAGCAGGCCGGACAGGAGCCAAGAGACCCAGTACTTC. The complete variable domain, with remaining parts taken from reference TRBV5-1 and TRBJ2-5, reads KAGVTQTPRYLIKTRGQQVTLSCSPISGHRSVSWYQQTPGQGLQFLFEYFSETQRNKGNFPGRFSGRQFSNSRSEMNVSTLELGDSALYLCASRPDRSQETQYFGPGTRLLVL.

This clonotype was recorded a few times. The V and J genes are TRBV9 and TRBJ2-2; possibly TRBD2 for D (6 bases). V was cut by 0 bases and J by 9 bases, with 15 bases left in between. The V gene's germline CDR1 is SGDLS and CDR2 YYNGEE. CDR3 length: 15 residues. CDR3 nucleotides: TGTGCCAGCAGCGTAGAGGCTAGCGTAGGCCGGGAGCTGTTTTTT. It is translated as CASSVEASVGRELFF.

This clonotype has only a few counts. The J gene is TRBJ2-7, the V gene TRBV1; TRBD2 was called by the table and not checked on the DNA. TRBV1 is classified as a pseudogene. There are 17 residues in the CDR3. The chain's CDR3 is CTSSQDRLAGGYHEQYF. The CDR3 DNA reads TGCACCAGCAGCCAAGACCGACTAGCGGGAGGATACCACGAGCAGTACTTC.

V is TRBV19 and J is TRBJ2-1; D remains ambiguous. The V end was cut by 6 bases, the J end by 0 bases, with 12 bases between. Germline CDR1 is LNHDA and CDR2 is SQIVND (reference sequence). CDR3 length equals 15 residues. CDR3 protein: CASSADTSSYNEQFF. The CDR3 DNA follows: TGTGCCAGTAGCGCTGACACGAGCTCCTACAATGAGCAGTTCTTC.

This rearrangement joins TRBV27 to TRBJ2-1; weak D call: TRBD2 (5 bases). The germline V gene encodes CDR1 MNHEY and CDR2 SMNVEV (reference sequence). This CDR3 spans 13 amino acids. The germline V and J ends were trimmed by 5 bases and 5 bases, with 10 bases remaining between them. The CDR3 nucleotides are TGTGCCAGCAGTCCCCTTAGCGACAATGAGCAGTTCTTC. It specifies CASSPLSDNEQFF.

The V and J genes are TRBV12-5 and TRBJ2-6, with D hard to call. V was pared by 5 bases and J by 0 bases, with 5 bases between. The CDR3 sequence is 14 residues long. CDR1 is LGHNT, CDR2 FRNRAP, per germline. CDR3 in amino acids: CASGPPSGANVLTF. The CDR3 coding sequence is TGTGCTAGTGGTCCCCCCTCTGGGGCCAACGTCCTGACTTTC. Full variable domain (outside the CDR3, taken from reference TRBV12-5 and TRBJ2-6): DARVTQTPRHKVTEMGQEVTMRCQPILGHNTVFWYRQTMMQGLELLAYFRNRAPLDDSGMPKDRFSAEMPDATLATLKIQPSEPRDSAVYFCASGPPSGANVLTFGAGSRLTVL.

This clonotype was recorded a few times. The rearrangement joins TRBV6-2 or TRBV6-3 to TRBJ2-6; D is possibly TRBD2 (6 bases). This CDR3 is built from 17 residues. The V end was cut by 10 bases, the J end by 0 bases, with 19 bases between. Per germline, CDR1 MNHEY and CDR2 SVGEGT. CDR3 region: CATKPRDSDSGANVLTF. The CDR3 DNA reads as TGTGCCACCAAGCCCCGGGACTCAGACTCTGGGGCCAACGTCCTGACTTTC.

The chain joins TRBV24-1 to TRBJ2-5, with D unresolved. The V end lost 4 bases, the J end lost 2 bases, and 4 bases lay between the germline ends. Germline CDR1 and CDR2: KGHDR and SFDVKD. The CDR3 covers 12 residues. CDR3 in DNA: TGTGCCACCAGTGACCCTCAAGAGACCCAGTACTTC. It translates to CATSDPQETQYF.

This chain links TRBV11-3 with TRBJ2-4, with 7 nucleotides matching TRBD1. Trimming removed 7 bases from V and 16 bases from J; junction bases left unmatched: 19. CDR3 length equals 14 residues. In germline, CDR1 is SGHNT, CDR2 YENEEA. The CDR3 nucleotides are TGTGCCAGCACCAGACATAGCCCGGGACAGAGGGAATACTTC. Protein sequence: CASTRHSPGQREYF.

To note about this clonotype: The junction departs from the called germline gene at one end, perhaps through a read error. The J gene is TRBJ2-1, the V gene TRBV7-9; 10 bases match TRBD2. CDR1 and CDR2 (germline): SEHNR, FQNEAQ (reference sequence). This CDR3 is built from 15 residues. The CDR3 region is CAGSSPLAGYNEQFF. CDR3 sequence (DNA): TGTGCCGGCAGCTCACCACTAGCGGGGTACAATGAGCAGTTCTTC.

V gene TRBV15 combines with J gene TRBJ2-3, with 9 bases lining up with TRBD2. With V trimmed by 8 bases and J by 6 bases, 9 bases remained unmatched. Per the germline V gene, CDR1 is LNHNV and CDR2 is YYDKDF (reference sequence). The CDR3 totals 14 residues. The CDR3 DNA reads TGTGCCACCTCGCTAGCGGGGTCGGGTGATACGCAGTATTTT. Translated, it gives CATSLAGSGDTQYF. Filled out from reference TRBV15 and TRBJ2-3, the complete variable domain reads DAMVIQNPRYQVTQFGKPVTLSCSQTLNHNVMYWYQQKSSQAPKLLFHYYDKDFNNEADTPDNFQSRRPNTSFCFLDIRSPGLGDTAMYLCATSLAGSGDTQYFGPGTRLTVL.

There are many counts of this clonotype. The chain recombines TRBV12-3 or TRBV12-4 with TRBJ1-2, with a tentative D call TRBD1 (6 bases). This CDR3 spans 15 amino acids. V was shortened by 5 bases and J by 4 bases, with 17 bases between the two germline ends. The CDR3 sequence: CASSGGGGASYGYTF. CDR3 nucleotide sequence: TGTGCCAGCAGTGGGGGCGGGGGCGCGTCCTATGGCTACACCTTC.

This clonotype turned up a few times. Here the CDR3 reads CASSQVGTVPYEQYF. The CDR3 DNA sequence: TGCGCCAGCAGCCAAGTTGGTACAGTTCCCTACGAGCAGTACTTC. V usage is TRBV4-1 and J usage is TRBJ2-7; D is undetermined. Trimming shortened V by 1 base and J by 2 bases, and 12 bases separated the two germline ends. Germline V gives CDR1 MGHRA, CDR2 YSYEKL. The CDR3 covers 15 residues.